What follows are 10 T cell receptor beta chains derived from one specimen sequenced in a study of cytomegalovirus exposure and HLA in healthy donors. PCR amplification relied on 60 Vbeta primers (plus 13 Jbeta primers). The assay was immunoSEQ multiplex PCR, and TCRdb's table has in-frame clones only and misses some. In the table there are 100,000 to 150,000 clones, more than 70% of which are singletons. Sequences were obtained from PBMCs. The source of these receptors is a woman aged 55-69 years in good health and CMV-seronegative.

The CDR3 reads CASSYRPGGSGDEQFF. In nucleotides, the CDR3 is TGTGCCAGCAGTTACAGGCCGGGAGGGTCCGGGGATGAGCAGTTCTTC. The V and J genes are TRBV6-5 and TRBJ2-1; 8 bases are shared with TRBD2. Germline CDR1 and CDR2: MNHEY and SVGAGI. The J segment lost 8 bases and the V segment lost 2 bases, leaving 11 bases of the junction unmatched. The CDR3 spans 16 residues.

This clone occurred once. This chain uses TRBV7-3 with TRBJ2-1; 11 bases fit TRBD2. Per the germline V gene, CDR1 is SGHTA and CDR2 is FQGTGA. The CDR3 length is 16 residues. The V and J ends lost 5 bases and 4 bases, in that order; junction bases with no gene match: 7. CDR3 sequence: CASSPPGLAAYNEQFF. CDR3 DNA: TGTGCCAGCAGCCCCCCGGGACTAGCGGCTTACAATGAGCAGTTCTTC. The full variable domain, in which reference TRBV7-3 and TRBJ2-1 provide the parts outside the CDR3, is GAGVSQTPSNKVTEKGKYVELRCDPISGHTALYWYRQSLGQGPEFLIYFQGTGAADDSGLPNDRFFAVRPEGSVSTLKIQRTERGDSAVYLCASSPPGLAAYNEQFFGPGTRLTVL.

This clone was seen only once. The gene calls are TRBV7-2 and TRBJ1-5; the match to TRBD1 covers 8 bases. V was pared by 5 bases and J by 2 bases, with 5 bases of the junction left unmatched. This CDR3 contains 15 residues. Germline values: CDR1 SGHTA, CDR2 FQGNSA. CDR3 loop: CASSRKGQGNQPQHF. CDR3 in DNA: TGTGCCAGCAGCCGAAAGGGACAGGGCAATCAGCCCCAGCATTTT.

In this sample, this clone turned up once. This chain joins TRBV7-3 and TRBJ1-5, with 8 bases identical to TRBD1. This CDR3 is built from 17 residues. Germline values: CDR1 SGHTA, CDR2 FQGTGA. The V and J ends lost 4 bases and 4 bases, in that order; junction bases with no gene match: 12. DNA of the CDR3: TGTGCCAGCAGCTCCGTATGGGGACAGGAAAGGAATCAGCCCCAGCATTTT. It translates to CASSSVWGQERNQPQHF.

The CDR3 nucleotides are TGTGCCAGCAGTGAACGAGCGGGACAGGAGACCAATGAGCAGTTCTTC. Amino acids: CASSERAGQETNEQFF. The rearrangement links TRBV6-1 to TRBJ2-1; maybe TRBD1 (8 bases). Deletions cut 2 bases from V and 6 bases from J, with 17 bases between. CDR1 is MNHNS and CDR2 is SASEGT in the germline V gene. The CDR3 consists of 16 residues.

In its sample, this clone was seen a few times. CDR3 DNA: TGTGCCAGCAGGAGATCTACAGGGGGCTTGTACAATGAGCAGTTCTTC. Translation gives CASRRSTGGLYNEQFF. V is TRBV27 and J is TRBJ2-1; TRBD1 agrees at 9 bases. The germline gives CDR1 MNHEY, CDR2 SMNVEV (reference sequence). Trimming at V came to 6 bases and at J to 4 bases, leaving 10 bases not matched to a gene. This CDR3 region has 16 residues.

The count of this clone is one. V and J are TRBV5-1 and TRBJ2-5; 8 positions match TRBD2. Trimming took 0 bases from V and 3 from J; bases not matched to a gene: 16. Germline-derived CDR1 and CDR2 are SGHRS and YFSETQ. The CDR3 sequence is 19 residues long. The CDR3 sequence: CASSLARRRPGGGKETQYF. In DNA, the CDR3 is TGCGCCAGCAGCTTGGCGAGGAGGAGGCCGGGAGGGGGGAAAGAGACCCAGTACTTC.

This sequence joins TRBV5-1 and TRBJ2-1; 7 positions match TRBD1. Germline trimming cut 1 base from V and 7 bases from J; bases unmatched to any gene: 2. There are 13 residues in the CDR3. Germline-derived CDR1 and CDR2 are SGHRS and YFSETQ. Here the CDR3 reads CASSLSRGNEQFF. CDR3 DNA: TGCGCCAGCAGCTTGAGCAGGGGGAATGAGCAGTTCTTC.

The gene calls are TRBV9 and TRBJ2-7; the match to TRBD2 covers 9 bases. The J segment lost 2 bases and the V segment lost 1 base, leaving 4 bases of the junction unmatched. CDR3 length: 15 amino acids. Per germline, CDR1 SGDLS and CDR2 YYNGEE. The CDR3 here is CASSVSLAGTYEQYF. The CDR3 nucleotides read TGTGCCAGCAGCGTAAGCCTAGCGGGGACCTACGAGCAGTACTTC.

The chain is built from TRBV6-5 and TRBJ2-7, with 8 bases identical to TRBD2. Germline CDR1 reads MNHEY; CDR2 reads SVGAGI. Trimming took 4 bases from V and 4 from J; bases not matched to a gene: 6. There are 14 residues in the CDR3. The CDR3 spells CASSFKLAAYEQYF. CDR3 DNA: TGTGCCAGCAGTTTTAAACTAGCGGCATACGAGCAGTACTTC.